This TCR beta chain was sequenced in a study of blood T cell repertoires in COVID-19. Study summary: Donors in the United States, Italy and Spain gave samples during acute or convalescent COVID-19. The analysed material was cDNA or gDNA that came from T cells, B-cell-depleted T cells, or PBMCs.

Using immunoSEQ multiplex PCR, the repertoire was profiled, and TCRdb retains in-frame clones only, with some absent. The sample consists of about 170,000 clones, 84% of them appearing once. The germline CDR1 and CDR2 sequences are KGHSH and LQKENI. V was shortened by 0 bases and J by 6 bases, with 12 bases between the two germline ends. The CDR3 length is 15 residues. This clone turned up a few times. Assignments of participants to cohorts depended upon their own reported clinical history. The material sequenced was PBMCs or T cells enriched from blood (not recorded which). The receptor comes from a man over 45 who had recovered from COVID-19. The chain combines TRBV18 with TRBJ2-1; D possibly corresponds to TRBD2 (5 bases). CDR3 bases: TGTGCCAGCTCACCACCCGGGGTTCAAGGCAATGAGCAGTTCTTC. This codes for CASSPPGVQGNEQFF.